This TCR beta chain originates from a study of blood T cell repertoires in COVID-19. Sequencing was performed with immunoSEQ multiplex PCR; in TCRdb, only in-frame clones are kept and a portion is missing. The sample comprises 150,000 to 200,000 clones, 80% to 85% of which are singletons, and around 5.2% rests with the top ten. Germline V gives CDR1 ENHRY, CDR2 SYGVKD. The V end lost 0 bases, the J end lost 2 bases, and 13 bases lay between the germline ends. The CDR3 covers 16 residues. The chain is built from TRBV10-3 and TRBJ1-2; D possibly corresponds to TRBD1 (6 bases). The origin of this receptor is a woman aged 30 to 39 with acute or convalescent COVID-19. Sequences were obtained from peripheral blood. Written as DNA, the CDR3 is TGTGCCATCAGTGAGTCAGGGGGACACCGAAACTATGGCTACACCTTC. It specifies CAISESGGHRNYGYTF.